One and the same sample provided the 8 T cell receptor beta chains below, sequenced in a study of glioma-infiltrating T cells after dendritic cell vaccination (dated by TCRdb to the mid-2010s). Library preparation was by the immunoSEQ multiplex PCR assay. TCRdb's version of the immuneACCESS table is confined to in-frame rearrangements and falls short of the full clone set. An unresolved V gene accounts for under half of the shortfall where checked; the remainder is of unknown origin. The sample records 20,000 to 25,000 clones, around 74% of which are singletons. Roughly 40% of the sample lies in the top ten. The sample here was blood, taken before dendritic cell vaccination. The receptor set was obtained from a human donor with glioblastoma.

The rearrangement uses TRBV6-6 and TRBJ1-2; TRBD1 might be the D (5 bases). Germline CDR1 and CDR2: MNHNY and SVGAGI (reference sequence). V gave up 2 bases and J gave up 7 bases, with 11 bases separating them. The CDR3 has 13 amino acids. The CDR3 DNA reads as TGTGCCAGCAGTTACGACAGATCGTCTGGCTACACCTTC. It is translated as CASSYDRSSGYTF.

The chain combines TRBV19 with TRBJ2-7; a possible D gene is TRBD1 (5 bases). Germline CDR1 reads LNHDA; CDR2 reads SQIVND (reference sequence). The V and J ends lost 3 bases and 5 bases respectively, with 11 bases between them. There are 13 residues in the CDR3. The CDR3 is CASSMGQGNEQYF. The CDR3, as DNA: TGTGCCAGTAGTATGGGCCAGGGCAACGAGCAGTACTTC.

The chain joins TRBV13 to TRBJ1-1, with 9 nucleotides matching TRBD1. The germline gives CDR1 PRHDT, CDR2 FYEKMQ (reference sequence). This CDR3 is built from 14 residues. The V gene end was trimmed by 7 bases and the J gene end by 5 bases; junction bases not matched to a gene: 8. This CDR3 reads CASTLRTGETEAFF. CDR3 in DNA: TGTGCCAGCACCCTAAGGACAGGGGAGACTGAAGCTTTCTTT.

V and J are TRBV7-9 and TRBJ2-3; perhaps TRBD2 as D (6 bases). The ends were cut back, 3 bases at V and 5 bases at J, with 18 bases in the middle. Germline assignment: CDR1 SEHNR and CDR2 FQNEAQ (reference sequence). CDR3 length: 16 residues. The CDR3 here is CASSFDVGGLGDTQYF. Here the CDR3 DNA reads TGTGCCAGCAGCTTTGACGTGGGAGGTCTGGGAGATACGCAGTATTTT.

V and J are TRBV7-6 and TRBJ2-7, with 8 bases matching TRBD1. This CDR3 has 16 residues. Germline V gene sequence: CDR1 SGHVS, CDR2 FNYEAQ. V lost 6 bases to trimming and J lost 6 bases; unmatched junction nucleotides: 16. The DNA for the CDR3 is TGTGCCAGCAGTTCTAGCCCGGGGACAGGCGGCTCCGAGCAGTACTTC. Translated: CASSSSPGTGGSEQYF.

V and J are TRBV2 and TRBJ2-1; 8 bases align to TRBD2. The germline V gene has CDR1 SNHLY and CDR2 FYNNEI. The V segment lost 0 bases and the J segment 7 bases; nucleotides outside the gene matches: 2. The CDR3 is 14 amino acids. CDR3 region: CASSEASGMNEQFF. CDR3 in DNA: TGTGCCAGCAGTGAAGCTAGCGGGATGAATGAGCAGTTCTTC.

With respect to this clone: Likely a read error: the CDR3 ends without its conserved phenylalanine or tryptophan. The limits of the CDR3 on the DNA are not certain, so only TCRdb's listed CDR3 is given. The chain has TRBV30 and TRBJ2-7; the table's D call TRBD2 went unverified against the DNA. The CDR3 is made up of 13 amino acids, end residues included. Looked up from germline, CDR1 is GTSNPN and CDR2 is SVGIG (reference sequence). CDR3 protein: CAWSPGLAGDHRL.

This rearrangement joins TRBV9 to TRBJ2-7; maybe TRBD2 (5 bases). Germline V CDR1 and CDR2: SGDLS, YYNGEE. Deletions cut 0 bases from V and 0 bases from J, with 7 bases between. This CDR3 is 14 amino acids long. The CDR3 DNA follows: TGTGCCAGCAGCGTAGACGGGAACTCCTACGAGCAGTACTTC. Translation: CASSVDGNSYEQYF.